This entry is about one T cell receptor (beta chain). The antigen remains undetermined. Indicated time point: newly diagnosed GD, antithyroid drugs for less than 3 months. RNA extracted from PBMCs served as the sequencing template. The peripheral blood volume drawn was roughly 9.9 milliliters, and it was collected into EDTA tubes. These data come from a study of regulatory T cells in long-lasting Graves disease. At the level of the study: Newly diagnosed Graves' patients had taken antithyroid drugs under 3 months.

TCR beta libraries were built with iRepertoire HTBI primers and Arm-PCR of CDR3 regions. TCRdb independently ran MiXCR on the multiplex PCR reads; one entry per CDR3 protein. This table holds under 700,000 distinct CDR3 sequences, about 15% found once. The CDR3 covers 12 residues. Germline V gene lookup returns CDR1 DFQATT and CDR2 SNEGSKA (reference sequence). V lost 1 base and J lost 7, with 11 bases in between. Study findings and constraints: Patients whose Graves' disease persisted exhibited lower TCR diversity than those newly diagnosed. Persistent cases favored TRBV28, TRBJ1-2 and TRBJ2-5.

The data were also submitted as part of a second study, on T cells in Graves' hyperthyroidism and ophthalmopathy.

The sequenced sample was peripheral blood mononuclear cells (PBMCs), obtained at new diagnosis, from a patient treated with antithyroid drugs. The J gene is TRBJ2-7, the V gene TRBV20-1; TRBD2 is a possible D gene (6 bases). The sequence was obtained from a woman aged 35-65 years with Graves disease. This chain's CDR3 is CSARGGEREQYF. For the CDR3, the DNA is TGCAGTGCTAGAGGGGGGGAGAGGGAGCAGTACTTC.